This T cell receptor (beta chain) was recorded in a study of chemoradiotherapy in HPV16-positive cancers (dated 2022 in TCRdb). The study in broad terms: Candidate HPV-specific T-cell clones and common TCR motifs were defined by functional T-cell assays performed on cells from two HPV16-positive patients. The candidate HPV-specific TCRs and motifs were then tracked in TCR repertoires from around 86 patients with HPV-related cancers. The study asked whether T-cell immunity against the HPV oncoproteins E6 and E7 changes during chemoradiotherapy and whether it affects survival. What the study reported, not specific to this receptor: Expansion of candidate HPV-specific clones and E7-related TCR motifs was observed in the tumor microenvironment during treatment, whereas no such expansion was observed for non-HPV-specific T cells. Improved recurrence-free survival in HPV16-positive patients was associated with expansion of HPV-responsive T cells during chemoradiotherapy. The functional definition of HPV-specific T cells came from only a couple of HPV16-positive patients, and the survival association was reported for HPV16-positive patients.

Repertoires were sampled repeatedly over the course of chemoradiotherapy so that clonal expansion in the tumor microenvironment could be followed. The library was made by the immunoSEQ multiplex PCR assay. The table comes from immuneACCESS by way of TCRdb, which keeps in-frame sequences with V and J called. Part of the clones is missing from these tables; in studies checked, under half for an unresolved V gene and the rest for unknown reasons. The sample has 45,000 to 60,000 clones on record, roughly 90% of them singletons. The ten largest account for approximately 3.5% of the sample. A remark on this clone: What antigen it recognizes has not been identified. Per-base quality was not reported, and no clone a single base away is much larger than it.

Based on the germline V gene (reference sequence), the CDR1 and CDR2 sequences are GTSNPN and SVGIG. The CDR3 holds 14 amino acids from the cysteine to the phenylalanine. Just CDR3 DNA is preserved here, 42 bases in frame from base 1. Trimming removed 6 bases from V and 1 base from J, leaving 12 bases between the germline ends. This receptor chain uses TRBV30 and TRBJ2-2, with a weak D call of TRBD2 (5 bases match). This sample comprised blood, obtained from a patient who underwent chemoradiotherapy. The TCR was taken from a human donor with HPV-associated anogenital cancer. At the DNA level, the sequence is TGTGCCTGCGTCAGACGGGAGAACACCGGGGAGCTGTTTTTT. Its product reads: CACVRRENTGELFF.